Included here is one T cell receptor beta chain sequence, with context. Its antigen is not identified. The data originate from a study of blood T cells in healthy people across ages. Regarding the study as a whole: Comparison with aged donors showed that long-lived donors had more naive CD4+ cells and higher diversity. Getting older went along with TCR beta diversity per million T cells dropping roughly linearly.

Germline values: CDR1 SGHKS, CDR2 YYEKEE (reference sequence). This CDR3 region has 16 residues. The ends lost 3 bases at V and 5 bases at J; junction bases unmatched: 10. Primers used in a second PCR of about 6 to 12 cycles were a sample-barcoded 5' primer and a J-beta primer mix. Each CDR3 protein gets one entry after TCRdb re-called the 5' RACE reads with MiXCR. The sample consists of some 320,000 distinct CDR3 sequences, 25% to 30% of them appearing once. Total RNA, at least 5.5 micrograms per sample, came from PBMCs. Sequenced input: blood. This TCR was recovered from a woman in her seventies in good health. V and J are TRBV5-5 and TRBJ2-1; 8 nucleotides match TRBD2. In nucleotides, the CDR3 is TGTGCCAGCAGCTCCGGACTAGCTAGAACCCACAATGAGCAGTTCTTC. It specifies CASSSGLARTHNEQFF.